Detailed here is one T cell receptor beta chain. This clonotype was counted at least ten times. Its antigen is currently not known. No per-base quality is available; no much larger clone lies one base away. The entry originates in a study of early T cells in non-severe SARS-CoV-2 infection (dated by TCRdb to the early 2020s). Study-level background: Because TCR sequencing relied on bulk RNA taken from unsorted whole blood, pairing of alpha and beta chains was not possible.

Its CDR3 holds 16 amino acids, cysteine through phenylalanine. The only DNA kept is the CDR3, 48 bases in frame from the first base. The V end loses 0 bases and the J end loses 2 bases, and a stretch of 14 bases separates them. The germline V gene specifies MNHEY as CDR1 and SVGEGT as CDR2. What the study reported, not specific to this receptor: VDJdb matching was skewed toward anti-spike CD8 responses and likely underestimated virus-specific expansions, missing private and CD4 specificities.

Libraries were made using 5' RACE. Data came from a NextSeq 500. In the TCR library protocol, unique molecular identifiers were attached to individual cDNA molecules to correct for PCR bias and sequencing error. TCR alpha and beta chains were both sequenced, and the abundances of alpha and beta sequences in each sample were closely correlated with each other. The original methods were these. V gene, J gene and CDR3 annotation of TCR sequences was performed with Decombinator V4. TCRs were defined as expanded if a significant change between any two time points was detected under a Poisson model with p below 0.0001. TCR abundances were normalised to the total number of TCRs sequenced in each sample and reported as counts per million. TRAV1-2 paired with TRAJ12, TRAJ20 or TRAJ33 defined MAIT TCRs, while TRAV10 paired with TRAJ18 defined iNKT TCRs. VDJdb, accessed 1 November 2021, was searched for CMV, EBV and SARS-CoV-2 annotated TCRs, excluding TCRs annotated for multiple antigens. TCRdb reprocessing: public reads trimmed at Q25 with fastp, clones called with MiXCR, in-frame beta chains kept. Each CDR3 protein gets just one entry, which takes the most common genes and DNA from the rows behind it. These V and J calls originate from TCRdb's pipeline instead of the authors' own analysis. The sample profile shows tens of thousands of distinct CDR3 sequences; roughly 9.4% of them were found once. The ten top clones hold about 5.3% of the sample.

Set within a cohort of healthcare workers in London, UK, this nested case-control study involved weekly PCR testing of nasopharyngeal swabs along with blood sampling. Healthcare workers were enrolled in the week of the UK lockdown, from 23 to 31 March 2020, and were followed every week for up to 16 weeks. The receptor's source is an adult who was a healthcare worker with PCR-confirmed SARS-CoV-2 infection or an uninfected control (not recorded which). The sequences come from whole blood, collected at baseline. The chain joins TRBV6-2 or TRBV6-3 to TRBJ2-7; no D gene can be assigned with confidence. CDR3 loop: CASSYSTRSFTYEQYF. The nucleotide sequence is given as TGTGCCAGCAGTTACTCGACGAGGAGTTTTACCTACGAGCAGTACTTC.